This TCR beta chain was identified in a study of cytomegalovirus exposure and HLA in healthy donors. 60 Vbeta and 13 Jbeta primers were used in PCR. Sequencing was performed with immunoSEQ multiplex PCR; in TCRdb, only in-frame clones are kept and a portion is missing. The repertoire holds over 150,000 clones, roughly four fifths seen once, with around 11% in the top ten. Notes on the study in general: An Asian-associated ancestry cluster reportedly showed fewer N-insertions than the approximately 650-donor mean in a later analysis.

From germline, CDR1 is SGHRS and CDR2 YFSETQ. The CDR3 runs 14 residues. Trimming shortened V by 3 bases and J by 4 bases, and 13 bases separated the two germline ends. A word on this clone: The antigen remains unidentified.

The chain joins TRBV5-1 to TRBJ1-1, with D perhaps matching TRBD1 (5 bases). Input material: PBMCs. The receptor was isolated from a man aged 50-60 years in good health and CMV-seropositive. As DNA, the CDR3 is TGCGCCAGCAGCTACGGTACAGGCCGCACTGAAGCTTTCTTT. As protein: CASSYGTGRTEAFF.